The 6 T cell receptor beta chains below all came from one sample that was sequenced in a study of PD-1 blockade in classical Hodgkin lymphoma. Using immunoSEQ multiplex PCR, the repertoire was profiled, and TCRdb retains in-frame clones only, with some absent. Among under 30,000 clones listed, about three quarters were seen once. All trial patients relapsed after autologous stem cell transplantation. The sample was peripheral blood mononuclear cells (PBMCs), taken at baseline. These receptors all come from a human donor with classical Hodgkin lymphoma.

The V gene is TRBV4-1, the J gene TRBJ2-2; 7 nucleotides line up with TRBD1. This CDR3 has 15 amino acids. The ends lost 2 bases at V and 4 bases at J; junction bases unmatched: 4. Germline CDR1 and CDR2: MGHRA and YSYEKL. The CDR3 DNA sequence: TGCGCCAGCAGCCAAAACAGGGGAAGCACCGGGGAGCTGTTTTTT. Translating it yields CASSQNRGSTGELFF.

This clone was picked up a small number of times. The chain uses TRBV29-1 and TRBJ1-2, with TRBD1 matching 12 bases. Looked up from germline, CDR1 is SQVTM and CDR2 is ANQGSEA. This CDR3 is 13 amino acids long. V was clipped by 7 bases and J by 4 bases; unmatched bases: 4. The DNA of the CDR3 is TGCAGCGCTGGGACAGGGGGCTTCTATGGCTACACCTTC. It encodes CSAGTGGFYGYTF.

Of note for this clone: One junction end disagrees with the germline gene, perhaps due to a read error. The chain combines TRBV11-2 with TRBJ1-2; D is perhaps TRBD1 (6 bases). Looked up from germline, CDR1 is SGHAT and CDR2 is FQNNGV. The CDR3 covers 10 residues. This CDR3 reads CASSLGRDNF. CDR3 nucleotide sequence: TGTGCCAGCAGCTTGGGACGGGACAACTTC.

The chain uses TRBV11-2 and TRBJ1-6, with D tentatively TRBD1 (5 bases). The germline V gene encodes CDR1 SGHAT and CDR2 FQNNGV. Trimming shortened V by 1 base and J by 6 bases, and 10 bases separated the two germline ends. The CDR3 is 15 residues long. The CDR3 DNA follows: TGTGCCAGCAGCTTAGCAAGTGGGGGTAATTCACCCCTCCACTTT. It translates to CASSLASGGNSPLHF.

This rearrangement joins TRBV19 to TRBJ2-6; either TRBD1 or TRBD2 may supply D (6 bases each). The CDR3 runs to 15 residues. V shed 6 bases and J shed 2 bases, with 11 bases lying between them. Germline V gene sequence: CDR1 LNHDA, CDR2 SQIVND (reference sequence). CDR3 amino acids: CASSDGGAGANVLTF. In DNA, the CDR3 is TGTGCCAGTAGCGACGGGGGCGCTGGGGCCAACGTCCTGACTTTC.

This chain links TRBV4-3 with TRBJ2-1, with 8 bases that match TRBD1. J gave up 4 bases and V 4 bases, and 9 bases lay outside the gene matches. The CDR3 contains 16 residues. CDR1 and CDR2 from the germline V gene are LGHNA and YSLEER. DNA for the CDR3: TGCGCCAGCAGCCCCGACAGGGGTTTAAGGTACAATGAGCAGTTCTTC. Residues: CASSPDRGLRYNEQFF.